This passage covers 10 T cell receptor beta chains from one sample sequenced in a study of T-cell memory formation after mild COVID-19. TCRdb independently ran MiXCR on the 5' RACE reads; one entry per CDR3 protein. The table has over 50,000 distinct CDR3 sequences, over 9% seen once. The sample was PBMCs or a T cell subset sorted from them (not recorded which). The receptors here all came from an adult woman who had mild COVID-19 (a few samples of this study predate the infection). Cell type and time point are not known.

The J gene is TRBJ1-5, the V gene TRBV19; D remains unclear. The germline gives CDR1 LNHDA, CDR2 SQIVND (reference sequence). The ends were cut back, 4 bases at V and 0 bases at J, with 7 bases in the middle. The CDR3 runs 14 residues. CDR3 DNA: TGTGCCAGTAGTAGGCAAAATAGCAATCAGCCCCAGCATTTT. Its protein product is CASSRQNSNQPQHF.

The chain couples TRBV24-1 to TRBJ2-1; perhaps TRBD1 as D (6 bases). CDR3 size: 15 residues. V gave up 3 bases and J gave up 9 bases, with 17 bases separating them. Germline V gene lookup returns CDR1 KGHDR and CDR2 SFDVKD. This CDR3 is CATSDGGHEKREQFF. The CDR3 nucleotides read TGTGCCACCAGTGATGGGGGACATGAGAAGCGTGAGCAGTTCTTC.

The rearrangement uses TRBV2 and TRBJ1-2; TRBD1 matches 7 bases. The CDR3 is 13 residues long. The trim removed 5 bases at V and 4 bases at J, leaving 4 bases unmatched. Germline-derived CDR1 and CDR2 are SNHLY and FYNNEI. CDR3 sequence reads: CASSQDRTYGYTF. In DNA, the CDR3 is TGTGCCAGCAGTCAGGACAGGACCTATGGCTACACCTTC.

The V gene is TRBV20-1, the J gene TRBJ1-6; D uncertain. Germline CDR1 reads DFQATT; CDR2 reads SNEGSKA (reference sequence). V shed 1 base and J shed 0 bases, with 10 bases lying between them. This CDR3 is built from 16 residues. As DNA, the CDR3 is TGCAGTGCTAGAGCTCTCCCGAGCTCCTATAATTCACCCCTCCACTTT. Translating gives CSARALPSSYNSPLHF.

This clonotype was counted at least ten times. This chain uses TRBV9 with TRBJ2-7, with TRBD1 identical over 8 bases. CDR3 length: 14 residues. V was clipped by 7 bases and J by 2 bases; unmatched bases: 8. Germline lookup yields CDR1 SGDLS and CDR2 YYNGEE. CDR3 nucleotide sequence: TGTGCCAGCGGTCCCGGGACAGGAACCTACGAGCAGTACTTC. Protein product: CASGPGTGTYEQYF.

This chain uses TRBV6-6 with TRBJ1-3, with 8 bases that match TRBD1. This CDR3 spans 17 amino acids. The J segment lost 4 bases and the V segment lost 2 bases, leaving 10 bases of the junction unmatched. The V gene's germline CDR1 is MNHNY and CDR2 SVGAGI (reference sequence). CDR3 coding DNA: TGTGCCAGCAGTTACCAAATGACAGGGGTGTCAGGAAACACCATATATTTT. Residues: CASSYQMTGVSGNTIYF.

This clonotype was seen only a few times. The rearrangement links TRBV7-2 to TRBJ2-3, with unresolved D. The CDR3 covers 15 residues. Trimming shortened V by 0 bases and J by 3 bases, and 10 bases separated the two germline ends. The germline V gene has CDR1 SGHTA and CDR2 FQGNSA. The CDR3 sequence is CASSLALERTDTQYF. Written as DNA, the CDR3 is TGTGCCAGCAGCTTAGCTTTAGAGAGAACAGATACGCAGTATTTT.

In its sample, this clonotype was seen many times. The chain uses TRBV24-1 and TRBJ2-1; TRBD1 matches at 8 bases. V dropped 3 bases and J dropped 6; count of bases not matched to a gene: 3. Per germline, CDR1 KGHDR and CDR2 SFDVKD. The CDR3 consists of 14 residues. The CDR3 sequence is CATSDETGANEQFF. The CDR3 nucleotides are TGTGCCACCAGTGATGAGACAGGGGCCAATGAGCAGTTCTTC.

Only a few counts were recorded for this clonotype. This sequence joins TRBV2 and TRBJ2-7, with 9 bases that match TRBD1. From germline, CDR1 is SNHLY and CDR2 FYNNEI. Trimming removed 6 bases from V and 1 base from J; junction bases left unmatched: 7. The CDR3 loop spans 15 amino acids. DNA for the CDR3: TGTGCCAGCAGGTACAGGGGGCTAGGATCCTACGAGCAGTACTTC. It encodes CASRYRGLGSYEQYF.

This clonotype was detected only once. The CDR3 DNA is TGTGCCAGCAGCTTAGAGGCACAAGATACGCAGTATTTT. The encoded protein is CASSLEAQDTQYF. V is TRBV7-2 and J is TRBJ2-3, with D hard to call. CDR3 size: 13 residues. The germline V gene has CDR1 SGHTA and CDR2 FQGNSA. Trimming cost V 1 base and J 5 bases, with 7 bases left between them.